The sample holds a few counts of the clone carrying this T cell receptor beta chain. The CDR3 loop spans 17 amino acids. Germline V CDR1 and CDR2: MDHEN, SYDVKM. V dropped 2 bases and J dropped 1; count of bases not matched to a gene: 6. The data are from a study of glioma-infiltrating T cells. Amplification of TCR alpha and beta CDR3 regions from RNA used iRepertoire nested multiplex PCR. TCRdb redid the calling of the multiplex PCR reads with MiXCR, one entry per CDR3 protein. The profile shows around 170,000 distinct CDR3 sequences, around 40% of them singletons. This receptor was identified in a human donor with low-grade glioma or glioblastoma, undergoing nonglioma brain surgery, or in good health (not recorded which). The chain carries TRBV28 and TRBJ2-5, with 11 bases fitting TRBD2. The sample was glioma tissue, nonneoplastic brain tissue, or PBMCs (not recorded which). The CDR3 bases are TGTGCCAGCAGTTTAGGACTAGCGGGTGGGTCCCAAGAGACCCAGTACTTC. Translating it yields CASSLGLAGGSQETQYF.